This TCR beta chain was identified during a study of control samples from healthy donors and cancer patients. The protocol was immunoSEQ multiplex PCR, while the TCRdb copy is restricted to in-frame clones and leaves out a portion. Among 140,000 to 150,000 clones listed, about nine tenths were seen once. The CDR3 extends over 15 amino acids. V dropped 8 bases and J dropped 4 bases, with 17 bases sitting between them. CDR1 is MNHEY and CDR2 is SMNVEV in the germline V gene (reference sequence). The chain uses TRBV27 and TRBJ1-4; D gene ambiguous. This receptor was taken from a man aged 25-45 years in good health. Source material: blood. The CDR3 DNA reads TGTGCCAGCCGTCATCTTTCGGGCCTTAATGAAAAACTGTTTTTT. It specifies CASRHLSGLNEKLFF.